This TCR beta chain derives from a study of CD4+ T cells in melanoma. Study results and caveats: Neoantigen-specific CD4+ T cells in melanoma reportedly had diverse differentiation states.

The CDR3 is 15 residues long. Germline V gives CDR1 SEHNR, CDR2 FQNEAQ (reference sequence). V shed 5 bases, J shed 7 bases, and the junction held 11 bases outside the gene matches. Some clones are missing from TCRdb's copy, which holds only in-frame ones; the method was immunoSEQ multiplex PCR. Of some 150,000 clones listed, 80% to 95% are singletons. Points on this clone: Its specificity is unknown.

The chain is built from TRBV7-9 and TRBJ2-1, with 7 bases aligning to TRBD2. This TCR was sampled from a human donor with melanoma. The CDR3 DNA reads as TGTGCCAGCAGCGGCCCTAGCGGTGCTACGAATGAGCAGTTCTTC. It yields the protein CASSGPSGATNEQFF.